The 10 T cell receptor beta chains below come from one sample, sequenced in a study of blood T cell repertoires in COVID-19 (dated by TCRdb to 2019 to 2021). The method behind the library was the immunoSEQ multiplex PCR assay. As stored in TCRdb, this immuneACCESS dataset retains in-frame rearrangements with V and J assigned. A fraction of the clones does not appear; measured against another copy, unresolved V genes explain less than half of the discrepancy, and the remainder lacks a known reason. The sample contains tens of thousands of clones, approximately 88% of them found a single time. Approximately 7.3% of the sample is taken by the ten largest. Specimen: peripheral blood. The source is a human donor in a cohort sampled during active COVID-19.

This chain uses TRBV7-2 with TRBJ2-2; 9 nucleotides line up with TRBD2. This CDR3 is built from 16 residues. The germline V gene has CDR1 SGHTA and CDR2 FQGNSA. The V and J ends lost 2 bases and 7 bases, in that order; junction bases with no gene match: 8. The CDR3 DNA follows: TGTGCCAGCAGCTTACCACCGGGACTAGCCGTCGGGGAGCTGTTTTTT. It specifies CASSLPPGLAVGELFF.

The chain couples TRBV7-2 to TRBJ1-5, with 9 bases lining up with TRBD1. Looked up from germline, CDR1 is SGHTA and CDR2 is FQGNSA. Trimming took 2 bases from V and 8 from J; bases not matched to a gene: 4. The CDR3 runs 14 residues. CDR3 sequence: CASSLTGGFEPQHF. Here the CDR3 DNA reads TGTGCCAGCAGCTTAACAGGGGGCTTCGAGCCCCAGCATTTT.

Here the CDR3 reads CASSYPGIINYGYTF. The CDR3 bases are TGTGCCAGCAGTTACCCCGGGATCATTAACTATGGCTACACCTTC. The chain employs TRBV6-2 or TRBV6-3 and TRBJ1-2; no definite D call. V was trimmed by 2 bases and J by 1 base, leaving 11 bases between them. The CDR3 consists of 15 residues. Germline loops: CDR1 MNHEY, CDR2 SVGEGT.

V gene TRBV18 combines with J gene TRBJ1-2, with D possibly matching TRBD1 (6 bases). Germline CDR1 and CDR2: KGHSH and LQKENI. V lost 2 bases and J lost 8, with 12 bases in between. This CDR3 contains 13 residues. This chain's CDR3 is CASSPREGEGYTF. In DNA, the CDR3 is TGTGCCAGCTCACCAAGGGAGGGGGAAGGCTACACCTTC.

The chain is built from TRBV7-9 and TRBJ2-5; a weak D match, TRBD1 (6 bases). The length of the CDR3 is 14 residues. V shed 1 base and J shed 1 base, with 7 bases lying between them. The germline gives CDR1 SEHNR, CDR2 FQNEAQ (reference sequence). Here the CDR3 reads CASSLDRAQETQYF. The DNA of the CDR3 is TGTGCCAGCAGCTTAGACAGGGCCCAAGAGACCCAGTACTTC.

This clone has a single count. This chain joins TRBV11-3 and TRBJ1-1, with a tentative D call TRBD1 (5 bases). The CDR3 sequence is 12 residues long. The germline V gene has CDR1 SGHNT and CDR2 YENEEA. Trimming removed 1 base at V and 8 bases at J, with 8 bases between. Written as DNA, the CDR3 is TGTGCCAGCAGCTTAGGGCAGGGCGAAGCTTTCTTT. This sequence encodes CASSLGQGEAFF. Drawing the rest from reference TRBV11-3 and TRBJ1-1, the complete variable domain is EAGVVQSPRYKIIEKKQPVAFWCNPISGHNTLYWYLQNLGQGPELLIRYENEEAVDDSQLPKDRFSAERLKGVDSTLKIQPAELGDSAVYLCASSLGQGEAFFGQGTRLTVV.

The rearrangement uses TRBV7-8 and TRBJ2-5, with 8 bases that match TRBD1. Germline-derived CDR1 and CDR2 are SGHVS and FQNEAQ. The CDR3 loop spans 14 amino acids. The V segment lost 0 bases and the J segment 6 bases; nucleotides outside the gene matches: 3. CDR3 nucleotide sequence: TGTGCCAGCAGCTTAGCAGACAGGGGACAGACCCAGTACTTC. Protein sequence: CASSLADRGQTQYF.

The chain recombines TRBV20-1 with TRBJ1-1, with D unclear. CDR1 is DFQATT and CDR2 is SNEGSKA in the germline V gene (reference sequence). This CDR3 has 11 amino acids. CDR3 DNA sequence: TGCAGCGCATTAGATGAGACTGAAGCTTTCTTT. As protein: CSALDETEAFF.

This chain connects TRBV15 to TRBJ1-2; D is perhaps TRBD1 (6 bases). Germline CDR1 and CDR2: LNHNV and YYDKDF (reference sequence). V was cut by 3 bases and J by 13 bases, with 12 bases left in between. This CDR3 spans 11 amino acids. For the CDR3, the DNA is TGTGCCACCAGCAGGCAGGGGCCTCCCACCTTC. This encodes CATSRQGPPTF.

In its sample, this clone was seen a few times. The chain recombines TRBV19 with TRBJ1-5, with TRBD1 matching 8 bases. This CDR3 has 14 residues. Germline assignment: CDR1 LNHDA and CDR2 SQIVND (reference sequence). The V gene end was trimmed by 8 bases and the J gene end by 0 bases; junction bases not matched to a gene: 3. The CDR3 nucleotides are TGTGCCAGTTTGGACAGGGATAGCAATCAGCCCCAGCATTTT. Protein product: CASLDRDSNQPQHF.